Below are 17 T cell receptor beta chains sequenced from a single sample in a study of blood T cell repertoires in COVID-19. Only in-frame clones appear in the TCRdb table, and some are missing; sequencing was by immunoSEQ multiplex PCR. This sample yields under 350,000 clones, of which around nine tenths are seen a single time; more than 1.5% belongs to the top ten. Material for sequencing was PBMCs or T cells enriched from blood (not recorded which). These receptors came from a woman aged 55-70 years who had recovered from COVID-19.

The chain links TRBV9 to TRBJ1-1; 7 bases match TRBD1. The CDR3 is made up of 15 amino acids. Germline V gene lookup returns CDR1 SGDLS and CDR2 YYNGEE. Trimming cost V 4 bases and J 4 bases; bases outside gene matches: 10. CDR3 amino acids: CASSPTGEGGTEAFF. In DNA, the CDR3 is TGTGCCAGCAGCCCTACAGGGGAAGGGGGCACTGAAGCTTTCTTT.

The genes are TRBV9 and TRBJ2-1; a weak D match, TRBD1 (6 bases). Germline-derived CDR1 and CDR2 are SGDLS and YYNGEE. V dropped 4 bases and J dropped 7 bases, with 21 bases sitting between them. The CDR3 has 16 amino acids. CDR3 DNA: TGTGCCAGCAGCCTAACGGCTCGGGACACTTCTAATGAGCAGTTCTTC. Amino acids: CASSLTARDTSNEQFF.

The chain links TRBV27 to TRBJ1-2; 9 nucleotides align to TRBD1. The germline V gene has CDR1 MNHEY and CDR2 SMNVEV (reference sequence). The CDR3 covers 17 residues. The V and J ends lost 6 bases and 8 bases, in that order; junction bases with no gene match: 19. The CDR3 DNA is TGTGCCAGCAGCCCTATCAACGGTCGGACAGGGGTGGGGGGCTACACCTTC. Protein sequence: CASSPINGRTGVGGYTF.

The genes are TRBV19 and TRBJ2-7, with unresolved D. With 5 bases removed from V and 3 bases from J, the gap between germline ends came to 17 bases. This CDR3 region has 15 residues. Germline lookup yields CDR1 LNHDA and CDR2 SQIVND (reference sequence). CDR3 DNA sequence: TGTGCCAGTAGTTCGGAAACGGGTTCGTACTACGAGCAGTACTTC. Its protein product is CASSSETGSYYEQYF.

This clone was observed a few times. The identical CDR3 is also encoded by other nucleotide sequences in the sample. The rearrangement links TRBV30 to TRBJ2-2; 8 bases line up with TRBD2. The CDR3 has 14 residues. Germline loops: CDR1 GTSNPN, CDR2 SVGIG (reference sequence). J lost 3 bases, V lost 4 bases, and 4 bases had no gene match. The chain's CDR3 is CAWKAGGDTGELFF. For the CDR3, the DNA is TGTGCCTGGAAGGCGGGGGGCGACACCGGGGAGCTGTTTTTT.

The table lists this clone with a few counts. CDR3 nucleotide sequence: TGTGCCAGCAGCTTGGGACAGGGGTTTAATCAGCCCCAGCATTTT. Translated: CASSLGQGFNQPQHF. This rearrangement joins TRBV7-2 to TRBJ1-5; 10 nucleotides agree with TRBD1. The CDR3 is 15 amino acids. Looked up from germline, CDR1 is SGHTA and CDR2 is FQGNSA. V lost 3 bases and J lost 4; bases outside the gene matches: 3.

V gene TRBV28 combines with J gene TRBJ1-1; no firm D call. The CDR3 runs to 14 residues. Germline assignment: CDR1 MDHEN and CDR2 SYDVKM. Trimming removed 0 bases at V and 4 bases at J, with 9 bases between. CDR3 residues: CASSLWGSSTEAFF. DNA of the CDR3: TGTGCCAGCAGTTTATGGGGCAGCTCCACTGAAGCTTTCTTT.

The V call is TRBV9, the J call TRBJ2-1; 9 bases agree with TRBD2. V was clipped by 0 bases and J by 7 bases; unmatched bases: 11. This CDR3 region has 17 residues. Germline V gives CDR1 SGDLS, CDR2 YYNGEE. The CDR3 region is CASSVAFAGGVMNEQFF. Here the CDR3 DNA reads TGTGCCAGCAGCGTAGCCTTTGCGGGAGGGGTCATGAATGAGCAGTTCTTC.

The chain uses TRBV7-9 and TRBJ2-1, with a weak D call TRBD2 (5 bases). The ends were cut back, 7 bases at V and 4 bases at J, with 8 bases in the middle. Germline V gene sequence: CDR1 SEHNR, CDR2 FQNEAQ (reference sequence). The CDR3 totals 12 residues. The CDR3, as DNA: TGTGCCAGCACGGCGGGTTACAATGAGCAGTTCTTC. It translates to CASTAGYNEQFF.

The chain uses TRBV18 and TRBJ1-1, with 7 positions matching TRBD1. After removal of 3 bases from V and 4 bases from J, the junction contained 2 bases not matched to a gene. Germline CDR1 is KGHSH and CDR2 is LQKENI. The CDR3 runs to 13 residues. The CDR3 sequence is CASSPGTVTEAFF. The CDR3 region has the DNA TGTGCCAGCTCACCGGGGACAGTCACTGAAGCTTTCTTT.

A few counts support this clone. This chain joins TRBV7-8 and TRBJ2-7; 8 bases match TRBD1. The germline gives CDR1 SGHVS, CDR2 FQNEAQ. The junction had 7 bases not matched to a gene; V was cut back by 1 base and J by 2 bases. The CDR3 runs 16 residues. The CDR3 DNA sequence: TGTGCCAGCAGCTTAGGGCGGACAGGGAATCCCTACGAGCAGTACTTC. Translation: CASSLGRTGNPYEQYF. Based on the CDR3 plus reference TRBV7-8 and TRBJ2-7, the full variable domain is GAGVSQSPRYKVAKRGQDVALRCDPISGHVSLFWYQQALGQGPEFLTYFQNEAQLDKSGLPSDRFFAERPEGSVSTLKIQRTQQEDSAVYLCASSLGRTGNPYEQYFGPGTRLTVT.

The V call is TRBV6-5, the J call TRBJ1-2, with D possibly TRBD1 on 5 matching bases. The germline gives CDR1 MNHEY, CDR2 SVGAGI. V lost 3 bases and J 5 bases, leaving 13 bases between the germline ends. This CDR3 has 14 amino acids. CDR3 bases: TGTGCCAGCAGTTATCAGGACACCTTATATGGCTACACCTTC. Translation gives CASSYQDTLYGYTF.

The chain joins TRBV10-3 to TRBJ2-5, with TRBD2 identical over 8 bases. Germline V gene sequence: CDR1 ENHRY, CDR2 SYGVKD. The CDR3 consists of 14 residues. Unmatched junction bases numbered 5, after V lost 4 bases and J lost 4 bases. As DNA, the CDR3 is TGTGCCATCAGTGGGAGCGGGAGCGGAGAGACCCAGTACTTC. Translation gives CAISGSGSGETQYF.

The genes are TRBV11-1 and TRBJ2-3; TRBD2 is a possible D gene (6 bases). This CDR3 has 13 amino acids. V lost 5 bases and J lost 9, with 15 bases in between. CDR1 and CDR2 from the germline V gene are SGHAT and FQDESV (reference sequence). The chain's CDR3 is CASSPLTGDTQYF. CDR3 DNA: TGTGCCAGCAGCCCACTTACGGGGGACACGCAGTATTTT.

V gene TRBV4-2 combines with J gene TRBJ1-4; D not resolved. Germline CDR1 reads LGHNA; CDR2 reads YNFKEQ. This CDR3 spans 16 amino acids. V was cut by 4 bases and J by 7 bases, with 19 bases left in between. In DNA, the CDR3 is TGTGCCAGCAGCCGGGAGAGGCTAGAACTGACTGAAAAACTGTTTTTT. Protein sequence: CASSRERLELTEKLFF.

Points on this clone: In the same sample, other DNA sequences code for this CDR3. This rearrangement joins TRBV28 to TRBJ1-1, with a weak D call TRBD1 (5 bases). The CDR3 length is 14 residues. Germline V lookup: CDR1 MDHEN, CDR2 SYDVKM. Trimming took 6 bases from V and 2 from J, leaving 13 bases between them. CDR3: CASSSPGGNTEAFF. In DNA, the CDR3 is TGTGCCAGCAGCTCACCCGGGGGAAACACTGAAGCTTTCTTT.

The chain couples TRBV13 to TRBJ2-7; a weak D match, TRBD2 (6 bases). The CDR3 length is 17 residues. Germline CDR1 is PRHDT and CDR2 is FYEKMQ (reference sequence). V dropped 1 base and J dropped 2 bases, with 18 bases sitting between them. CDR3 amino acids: CASSLEGVQGLTYEQYF. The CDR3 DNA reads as TGTGCCAGCAGCTTAGAAGGCGTCCAGGGACTTACCTACGAGCAGTACTTC. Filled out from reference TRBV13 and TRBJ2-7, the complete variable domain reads AAGVIQSPRHLIKEKRETATLKCYPIPRHDTVYWYQQGPGQDPQFLISFYEKMQSDKGSIPDRFSAQQFSDYHSELNMSSLELGDSALYFCASSLEGVQGLTYEQYFGPGTRLTVT.